This T cell receptor beta chain was captured in a study of CD8+CD57+ T cells in acquired aplastic anemia. This CDR3 is built from 15 residues. Per germline, CDR1 DFQATT and CDR2 SNEGSKA (reference sequence). It was genomic DNA that served as the template for profiling TCR beta VDJ and CDR3. TCRdb analysed the reads with MiXCR anew, one entry per CDR3 protein. The data contain approximately 170,000 distinct CDR3 sequences, around 50% of them seen just once; the ten biggest clones take up 15% to 20%. This clonotype came up a few times. Just one base apart from a much larger clone, this may be a read error.

Input material: sorted CD4+, CD8+, or CD8+CD57+ T cells (not recorded which) from PBMCs. The chain has TRBV20-1 and TRBJ2-4; D assignment may be TRBD1 or TRBD2 (6 bases each). This receptor was taken from a human donor in good health, serving as a control. CDR3 amino acids: CSAGDPLTGRNIQYF. As DNA, the CDR3 is TGCAGTGCTGGAGATCCCCTAACAGGGAGGAACATTCAGTACTTC.